This T cell receptor beta chain was sequenced during a study of molecular identifiers for immune sequencing clone quantification. Notes on the study in general: More than 97% of effector molecules, versus under 1% of naive-cell molecules, belonged to clones above 20 RNA copies. Spike-in Jurkat TCR RNA from a single cell reportedly registered among about 1 million naive cells.

The CDR3 is made up of 14 amino acids. V shed 7 bases and J shed 11 bases, with 23 bases lying between them. Germline CDR1 reads MDHEN; CDR2 reads SYDVKM. Listed TCR primers, together with previously described methods, were used for the bulk TCR libraries. TCRdb fed the PCR reads into MiXCR, producing one record per CDR3 protein. The table has some 650,000 distinct CDR3 sequences, 15% to 20% seen once. Concerning this clonotype: Its antigen is undetermined.

Sequencing was carried out using naive CD8+ T cells from blood, with Jurkat cell RNA spiked in. Regarding subset: FACS-sorted CD8+CD4-CCR7+CD45RA+ naive T cells. V and J are TRBV28 and TRBJ2-5, with D perhaps TRBD1 (6 bases). The receptor's source is a human donor in good health. Some libraries in this study had Jurkat cell RNA spiked in. CDR3 amino acids: CASNLSGQSSVQYF. CDR3 DNA sequence: TGTGCCAGCAACTTATCAGGACAGAGCTCTGTGCAGTACTTC.